The 20 T cell receptor beta chains listed next were all sequenced from one sample in a study of T cell repertoires in cytomegalovirus infection. One entry per CDR3 protein, called by TCRdb with MiXCR from the reads. This sample has around 530,000 distinct CDR3 sequences; about 17% occur once, and the top ten carry under 30%. Material: CD8+ T cells from PBMCs. These receptors all come from a human donor in good health (CMV status not recorded). Some clones in this sample may be carry-over from other donors' samples.

This clonotype is a singleton in its sample. V gene TRBV12-5 combines with J gene TRBJ2-7; D may be TRBD1 or TRBD2 (5 bases each). Deletions cut 0 bases from V and 0 bases from J, with 18 bases between. CDR1 is LGHNT and CDR2 is FRNRAP in the germline V gene. This CDR3 contains 18 residues. The CDR3, as DNA: TGTGCTAGTGGTTTGGTGGGTGTCGGGGCCAGTAGCTCCTACGAGCAGTACTTC. Its translation is CASGLVGVGASSSYEQYF.

This clonotype was seen at least ten times. This sequence joins TRBV10-2 and TRBJ2-7, with 7 bases that match TRBD1. CDR3 length: 15 residues. J gave up 5 bases and V 2 bases, and 9 bases lay outside the gene matches. Germline V CDR1 and CDR2: WSHSY, SAAADI. The CDR3 region has the DNA TGCGCCAGCAGTGAGCCTCAGGGGGACACTGACGAGCAGTACTTC. Its translation is CASSEPQGDTDEQYF.

In this sample, this clonotype turned up a few times. The genes are TRBV11-2 and TRBJ2-1; TRBD2 agrees at 11 bases. CDR3 length: 16 residues. Per the germline V gene, CDR1 is SGHAT and CDR2 is FQNNGV. The junction had 6 bases not matched to a gene; V was cut back by 4 bases and J by 4 bases. The CDR3 loop is CASSSRGTSGYNEQFF. Written as DNA, the CDR3 is TGTGCCAGCAGCTCGCGCGGGACTAGCGGTTACAATGAGCAGTTCTTC.

This chain links TRBV10-3 with TRBJ1-4; D not resolved. Germline loops: CDR1 ENHRY, CDR2 SYGVKD. The CDR3 extends over 14 amino acids. V was pared by 2 bases and J by 7 bases, with 11 bases between. This CDR3 is CAISEEQSSEKLFF. DNA for the CDR3: TGTGCCATCAGTGAGGAGCAATCGAGTGAAAAACTGTTTTTT.

This clonotype was observed at least ten times. The gene calls are TRBV4-1 and TRBJ2-7; D possibly uses TRBD1 or TRBD2 (5 bases each). CDR3 length: 17 amino acids. Trimming took off 1 base at V and 6 bases at J, with 22 bases between the two ends. The V gene's germline CDR1 is MGHRA and CDR2 YSYEKL. CDR3 nucleotide sequence: TGCGCCAGCAGCCAAGGAGCGGACACCTTGGAAGTCGGCGAGCAGTACTTC. Its translation is CASSQGADTLEVGEQYF.

The chain carries TRBV15 and TRBJ2-7, with 10 bases aligning to TRBD1. V dropped 0 bases and J dropped 3; count of bases not matched to a gene: 8. The CDR3 consists of 17 residues. CDR1 is LNHNV and CDR2 is YYDKDF in the germline V gene (reference sequence). Written as DNA, the CDR3 is TGTGCCACCAGCAGAGATTTTCCCGGGACAGGGGTCTACGAGCAGTACTTC. Amino acids: CATSRDFPGTGVYEQYF. The full variable domain, with the rest looked up from reference TRBV15 and TRBJ2-7, is DAMVIQNPRYQVTQFGKPVTLSCSQTLNHNVMYWYQQKSSQAPKLLFHYYDKDFNNEADTPDNFQSRRPNTSFCFLDIRSPGLGDTAMYLCATSRDFPGTGVYEQYFGPGTRLTVT.

The sample holds many counts of this clonotype. This chain uses TRBV6-2 or TRBV6-3 with TRBJ2-1; D tentatively reads TRBD1 or TRBD2 (7 bases each). V was shortened by 5 bases and J by 5 bases, with 19 bases between the two germline ends. The CDR3 is 16 amino acids. In germline, CDR1 is MNHEY, CDR2 SVGEGT. The CDR3 bases are TGTGCCAGCAGTAATCGATCAGGGGGGGGCCACAATGAGCAGTTCTTC. Translating it yields CASSNRSGGGHNEQFF.

This clonotype was seen a few times. This rearrangement joins TRBV20-1 to TRBJ2-7; 14 bases line up with TRBD2. The V gene end was trimmed by 5 bases and the J gene end by 6 bases; junction bases not matched to a gene: 6. The CDR3 is made up of 14 amino acids. The V gene's germline CDR1 is DFQATT and CDR2 SNEGSKA (reference sequence). For the CDR3, the DNA is TGCAGTGCTGGGACTAGCGGGAGAAGGGTCGAGCAGTACTTC. Its translation is CSAGTSGRRVEQYF.

This chain links TRBV20-1 with TRBJ2-1, with a weak D call TRBD2 (5 bases). The CDR3 runs 14 residues. Trimming left V 5 bases short and J 2 bases short, with 13 bases between. From germline, CDR1 is DFQATT and CDR2 SNEGSKA (reference sequence). The CDR3 loop is CSAEDSQTYNEQFF. The CDR3, as DNA: TGCAGTGCTGAGGACTCGCAGACCTACAATGAGCAGTTCTTC.

The chain uses TRBV15 and TRBJ2-7; TRBD2 might be the D (5 bases). The CDR3 contains 15 residues. Germline-derived CDR1 and CDR2 are LNHNV and YYDKDF (reference sequence). Trimming stripped 5 bases from V and 0 bases from J, with 14 bases between. CDR3 bases: TGTGCCACCAGCCGCGGGCAGTCGAGCTCCTACGAGCAGTACTTC. Protein product: CATSRGQSSSYEQYF. The full variable domain, in which reference TRBV15 and TRBJ2-7 provide the parts outside the CDR3, is DAMVIQNPRYQVTQFGKPVTLSCSQTLNHNVMYWYQQKSSQAPKLLFHYYDKDFNNEADTPDNFQSRRPNTSFCFLDIRSPGLGDTAMYLCATSRGQSSSYEQYFGPGTRLTVT.

The chain is built from TRBV7-9 and TRBJ2-3, with 8 bases matching TRBD1. Germline assignment: CDR1 SEHNR and CDR2 FQNEAQ (reference sequence). V shed 7 bases and J 0 bases; nucleotides not matched to a gene: 9. This CDR3 has 16 residues. As DNA, the CDR3 is TGTGCCAGCACCGACAGGGGCGCACCTAGCACAGATACGCAGTATTTT. This translates into CASTDRGAPSTDTQYF. Full variable domain (missing parts from reference TRBV7-9 and TRBJ2-3): DTGVSQNPRHKITKRGQNVTFRCDPISEHNRLYWYRQTLGQGPEFLTYFQNEAQLEKSRLLSDRFSAERPKGSFSTLEIQRTEQGDSAMYLCASTDRGAPSTDTQYFGPGTRLTVL.

On this clonotype: An end of the junction does not agree with germline; a read error may underlie this. V is TRBV6-5 and J is TRBJ2-7; 9 positions agree with TRBD2. The CDR3 contains 14 residues. Per the germline V gene, CDR1 is MNHEY and CDR2 is SVGAGI. In nucleotides, the CDR3 is TGTGCCAGCAGTTACGGCGGGGGGGCCTACGAGCGGTACTTC. Its translation: CASSYGGGAYERYF.

This clonotype has only a few counts. The chain uses TRBV3-1 and TRBJ2-1, with 8 positions matching TRBD1. The CDR3 extends over 17 amino acids. V lost 1 base and J lost 4; bases outside the gene matches: 9. Looked up from germline, CDR1 is LGHDT and CDR2 is YNNKEL (reference sequence). In DNA, the CDR3 is TGTGCCAGCAGCCAAGTCTGGAGGACAGGGATATACAATGAGCAGTTCTTC. This encodes CASSQVWRTGIYNEQFF.

This clonotype was seen only a few times. The V gene is TRBV13, the J gene TRBJ2-4; 7 positions match TRBD1. Germline lookup yields CDR1 PRHDT and CDR2 FYEKMQ (reference sequence). CDR3 length: 14 residues. Trimming took 3 bases from V and 5 from J; bases not matched to a gene: 4. The CDR3 DNA sequence: TGTGCCAGCAGCTTTTTTGGGACAGAAAACATTCAGTACTTC. This sequence encodes CASSFFGTENIQYF.

The rearrangement joins TRBV19 to TRBJ2-1; 10 positions match TRBD2. V dropped 7 bases and J dropped 0; count of bases not matched to a gene: 15. CDR3 length: 19 amino acids. CDR1 is LNHDA, CDR2 SQIVND, per germline (reference sequence). This chain's CDR3 is CASNPQGGLALSSYNEQFF. DNA of the CDR3: TGTGCCAGTAACCCACAGGGGGGACTAGCGCTCAGCTCCTACAATGAGCAGTTCTTC.

The chain has TRBV5-1 and TRBJ1-1, with 7 bases lining up with TRBD1. The J segment lost 7 bases and the V segment lost 0 bases, leaving 9 bases of the junction unmatched. CDR1 is SGHRS, CDR2 YFSETQ, per germline. CDR3 size: 15 residues. CDR3 protein: CASSLEARPGGEAFF. The CDR3 DNA reads TGCGCCAGCAGCTTGGAAGCCAGACCAGGGGGTGAAGCTTTCTTT.

This clonotype was picked up many times. The CDR3 here is CASTHSAGGRYNEQFF. The CDR3 DNA reads TGTGCCAGCACCCACAGTGCGGGAGGGCGGTACAATGAGCAGTTCTTC. The chain has TRBV12-3 or TRBV12-4 and TRBJ2-1, with 9 bases fitting TRBD2. V gave up 7 bases and J gave up 4 bases; unmatched junction bases: 11. The CDR3 length is 16 residues.

In this sample, this clonotype turned up a few times. The CDR3 loop is CASSLRGFRQPQHF. The CDR3 DNA reads TGTGCCAGCAGTTTGCGGGGCTTTCGTCAGCCCCAGCATTTT. The chain links TRBV28 to TRBJ1-5, with D tentatively TRBD1 (5 bases). CDR3 length: 14 amino acids. Trimming stripped 3 bases from V and 6 bases from J, with 12 bases between. Germline CDR1 reads MDHEN; CDR2 reads SYDVKM.

This clonotype was detected a few times. The chain carries TRBV18 and TRBJ1-2; 7 bases are shared with TRBD1. V dropped 6 bases and J dropped 4; count of bases not matched to a gene: 5. This CDR3 is built from 13 residues. Germline-derived CDR1 and CDR2 are KGHSH and LQKENI. CDR3 sequence reads: CASSPRDSYGYTF. The CDR3 bases are TGTGCCAGCTCTCCCCGGGACAGCTATGGCTACACCTTC.

In its sample, this clonotype was seen many times. The chain carries TRBV7-3 and TRBJ2-5; 11 nucleotides align to TRBD1. This CDR3 has 14 residues. V dropped 5 bases and J dropped 5; count of bases not matched to a gene: 4. Germline CDR1 SGHTA, CDR2 FQGTGA. CDR3 sequence reads: CASSRDRGWETQYF. For the CDR3, the DNA is TGTGCCAGCAGCAGGGACAGGGGGTGGGAGACCCAGTACTTC. Full variable domain (remainder filled in from reference TRBV7-3 and TRBJ2-5): GAGVSQTPSNKVTEKGKYVELRCDPISGHTALYWYRQSLGQGPEFLIYFQGTGAADDSGLPNDRFFAVRPEGSVSTLKIQRTERGDSAVYLCASSRDRGWETQYFGPGTRLLVL.